This entry is about one T cell receptor beta chain. The antigen it binds to is not known. No base-level quality is on record; no much larger clone is a single base apart. The protocol used for the library was PCR. Sequenced using an Illumina HiSeq 2500. Unique molecular identifiers were incorporated into TCR beta cDNA libraries to reduce PCR and sequencing biases. Roughly 500,000 cDNA molecules were obtained for every 1 to 10 million input T cells, so each molecule roughly corresponded to one T cell. The patient libraries were prepared and sequenced with the same protocol used for the earlier healthy control dataset. Within a given batch, samples were prepared together, multiplexed and sequenced on the same HiSeq lane. Per the source publication's procedure: Raw barcoded reads were processed with MIGEC, and single-read molecular identifier groups were discarded before consensus assembly and CDR3 extraction. Clonotype tables were post-analysed with VDJtools, normalizing diversity by down-sampling all datasets to the smallest sample size. In repertoire overlap clustering, CDR3 amino acid sequences, but not nucleotide sequences, were matched to correct batch-related cross-sample contamination. TCRdb ran its own pipeline on the public reads, namely fastp trimming at Q25 and MiXCR clone calling, and kept in-frame beta chains. Each record represents a unique CDR3 protein, reported with the most common genes and DNA among its rows. The V and J calls were not made by the authors but by TCRdb's processing. This sample holds 700,000 to 800,000 distinct CDR3 sequences; roughly 30% were observed only once. The ten most abundant clones make up around 0.6% of the sample.

This entry is derived from a study of post-analysis software for immune sequencing data (dated by TCRdb to the mid-2010s). Regarding the study in general: Relapsing-remitting, secondary progressive and progressive-relapsing multiple sclerosis were recorded as disease courses, and subtype annotation was lacking for some patients. A subset of samples was prepared in parallel using single-end sample barcoding, then pooled and co-amplified after Illumina adapter ligation. The patient repertoires were set against 11 previously published healthy control repertoires from donors whose ages ranged from about 6 to 27 years.

Findings and caveats that apply to the study as a whole: Significantly lower normalized Chao1 diversity was found in multiple sclerosis patients than in controls, suggesting substantial peripheral T-cell clonal expansion. The control group was slightly older than the multiple sclerosis patient group. When samples were clustered directly using the F measure, samples prepared in the same batch co-clustered strongly, which prompted a batch-effect correction. Roughly 5 TRBV segments, including TRBV5-6, TRBV5-1 and TRBV20-1, were significantly more frequent in patients than controls.

To demonstrate the VDJtools post-analysis software, the study profiled TCR beta repertoires from the peripheral blood of about a dozen young patients with multiple sclerosis. The multiple sclerosis patients were children and adolescents ranging in age from roughly 6 to 15 years. Taken from cysteine to phenylalanine, the CDR3 has 12 residues. This entry keeps only the CDR3 DNA: 36 bases, framed from base 1. V drops 5 bases and J drops 6 bases, leaving 13 bases in between. From the germline V gene (reference sequence), CDR1 is DFQATT and CDR2 is SNEGSKA. The clonotype comes from a girl aged 10 to 17 with multiple sclerosis. Recombination joined TRBV20-1 with TRBJ1-1, with TRBD1 perhaps the D gene, on 5 matching bases. Sequencing was carried out using blood. The CDR3 region has the sequence CSAGPGLSEAFF. The DNA sequence is TGCAGTGCTGGACCAGGGCTCTCTGAAGCTTTCTTT.